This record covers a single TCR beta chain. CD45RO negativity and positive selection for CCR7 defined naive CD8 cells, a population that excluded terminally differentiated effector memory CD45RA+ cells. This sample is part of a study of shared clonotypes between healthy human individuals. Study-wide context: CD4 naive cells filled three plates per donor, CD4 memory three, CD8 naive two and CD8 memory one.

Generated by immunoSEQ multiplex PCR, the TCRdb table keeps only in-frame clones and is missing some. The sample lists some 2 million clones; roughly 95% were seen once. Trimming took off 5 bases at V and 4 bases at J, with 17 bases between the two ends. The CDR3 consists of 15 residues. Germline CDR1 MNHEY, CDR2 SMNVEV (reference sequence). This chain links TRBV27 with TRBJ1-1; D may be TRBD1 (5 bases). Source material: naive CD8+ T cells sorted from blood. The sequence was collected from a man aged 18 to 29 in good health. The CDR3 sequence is CASSPRLEGPTEAFF. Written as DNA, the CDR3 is TGTGCCAGCAGTCCACGTCTGGAGGGGCCCACTGAAGCTTTCTTT.